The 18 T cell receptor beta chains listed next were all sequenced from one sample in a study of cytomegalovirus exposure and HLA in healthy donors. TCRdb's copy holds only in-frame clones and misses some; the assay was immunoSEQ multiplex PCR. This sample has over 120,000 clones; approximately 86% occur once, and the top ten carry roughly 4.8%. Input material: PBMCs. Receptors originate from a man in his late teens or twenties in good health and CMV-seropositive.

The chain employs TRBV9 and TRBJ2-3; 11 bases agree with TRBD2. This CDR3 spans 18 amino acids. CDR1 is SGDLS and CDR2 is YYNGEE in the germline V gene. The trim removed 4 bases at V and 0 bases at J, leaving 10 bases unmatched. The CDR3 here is CASSSSLGTSGSTDTQYF. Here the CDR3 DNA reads TGTGCCAGCAGCTCCTCCCTGGGGACTAGCGGAAGCACAGATACGCAGTATTTT.

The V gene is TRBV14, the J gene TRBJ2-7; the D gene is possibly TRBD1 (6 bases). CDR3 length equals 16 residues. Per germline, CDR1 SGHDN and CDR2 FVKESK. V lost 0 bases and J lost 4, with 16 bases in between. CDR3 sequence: CASSQDMGPGAYEQYF. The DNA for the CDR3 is TGTGCCAGCAGCCAAGATATGGGACCAGGGGCGTACGAGCAGTACTTC.

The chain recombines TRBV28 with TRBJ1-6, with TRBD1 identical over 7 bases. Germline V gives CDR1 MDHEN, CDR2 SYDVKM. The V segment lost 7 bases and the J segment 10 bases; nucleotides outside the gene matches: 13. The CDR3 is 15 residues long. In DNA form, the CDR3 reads TGTGCCAGCACCTACCTCGACAGGGAAAGATCACCCCTCCACTTT. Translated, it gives CASTYLDRERSPLHF.

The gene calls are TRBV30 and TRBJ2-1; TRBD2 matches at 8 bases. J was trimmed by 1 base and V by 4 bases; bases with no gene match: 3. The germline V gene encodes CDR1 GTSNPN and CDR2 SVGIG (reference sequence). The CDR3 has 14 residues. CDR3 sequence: CAWTPSGSYNEQFF. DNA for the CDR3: TGTGCCTGGACCCCTAGCGGGTCCTACAATGAGCAGTTCTTC.

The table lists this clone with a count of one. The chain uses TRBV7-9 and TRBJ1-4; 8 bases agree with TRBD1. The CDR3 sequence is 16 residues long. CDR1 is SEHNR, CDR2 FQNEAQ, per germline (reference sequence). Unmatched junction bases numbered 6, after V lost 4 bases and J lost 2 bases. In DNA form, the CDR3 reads TGTGCCAGCAGCTGGGGACAGGTACAGACTAATGAAAAACTGTTTTTT. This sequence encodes CASSWGQVQTNEKLFF.

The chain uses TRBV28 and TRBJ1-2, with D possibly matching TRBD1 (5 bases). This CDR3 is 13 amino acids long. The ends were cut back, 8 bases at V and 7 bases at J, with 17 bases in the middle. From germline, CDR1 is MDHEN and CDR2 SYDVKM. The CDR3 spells CASWGGASGGYTF. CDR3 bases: TGTGCCAGCTGGGGAGGGGCTTCGGGTGGCTACACCTTC.

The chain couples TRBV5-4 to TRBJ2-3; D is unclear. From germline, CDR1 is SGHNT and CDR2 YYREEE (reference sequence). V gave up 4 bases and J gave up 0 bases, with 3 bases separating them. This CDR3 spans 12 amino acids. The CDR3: CASSPSTDTQYF. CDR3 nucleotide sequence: TGTGCCAGCAGCCCAAGCACAGATACGCAGTATTTT.

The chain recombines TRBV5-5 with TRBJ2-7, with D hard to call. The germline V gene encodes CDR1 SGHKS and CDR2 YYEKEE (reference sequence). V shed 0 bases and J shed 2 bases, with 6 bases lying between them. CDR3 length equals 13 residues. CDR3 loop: CASSLDRAYEQYF. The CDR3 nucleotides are TGTGCCAGCAGCTTGGACAGAGCCTACGAGCAGTACTTC.

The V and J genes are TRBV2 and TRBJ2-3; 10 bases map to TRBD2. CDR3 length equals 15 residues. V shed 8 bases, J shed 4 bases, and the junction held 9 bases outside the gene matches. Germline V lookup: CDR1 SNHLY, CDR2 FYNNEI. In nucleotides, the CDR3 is TGTGCCAGCCGTCGACTAGCGGGCTCCCCAGATACGCAGTATTTT. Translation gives CASRRLAGSPDTQYF.

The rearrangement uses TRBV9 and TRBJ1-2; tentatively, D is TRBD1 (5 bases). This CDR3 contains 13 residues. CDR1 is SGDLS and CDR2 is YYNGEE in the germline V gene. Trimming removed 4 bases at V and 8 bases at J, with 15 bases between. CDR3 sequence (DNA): TGTGCCAGCAGCCTAGCGACAGCGGGCGGCTACACCTTC. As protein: CASSLATAGGYTF.

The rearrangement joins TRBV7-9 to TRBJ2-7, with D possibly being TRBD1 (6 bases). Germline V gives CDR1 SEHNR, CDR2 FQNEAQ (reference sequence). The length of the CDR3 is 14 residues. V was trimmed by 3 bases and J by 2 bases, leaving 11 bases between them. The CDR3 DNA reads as TGTGCCAGCAGCTTGCCTGGACAGCCCTACGAGCAGTACTTC. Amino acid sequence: CASSLPGQPYEQYF.

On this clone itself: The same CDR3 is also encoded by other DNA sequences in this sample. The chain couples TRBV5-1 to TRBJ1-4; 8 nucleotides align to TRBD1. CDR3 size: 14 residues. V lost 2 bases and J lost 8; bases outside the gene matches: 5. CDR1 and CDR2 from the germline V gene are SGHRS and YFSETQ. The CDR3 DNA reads TGCGCCAGCAGCTTCGGACAGGGAGGGGAAAAACTGTTTTTT. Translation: CASSFGQGGEKLFF.

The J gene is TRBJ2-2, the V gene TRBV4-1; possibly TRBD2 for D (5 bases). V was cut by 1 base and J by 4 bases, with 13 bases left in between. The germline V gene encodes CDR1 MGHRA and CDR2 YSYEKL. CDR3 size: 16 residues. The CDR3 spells CASSQVRERVTGELFF. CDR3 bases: TGCGCCAGCAGCCAAGTGAGAGAGAGGGTCACCGGGGAGCTGTTTTTT.

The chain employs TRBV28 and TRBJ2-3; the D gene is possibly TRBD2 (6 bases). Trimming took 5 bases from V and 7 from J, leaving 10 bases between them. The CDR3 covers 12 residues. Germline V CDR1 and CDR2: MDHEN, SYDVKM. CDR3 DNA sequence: TGTGCCAGCAGTGAGGGGAGGTATACGCAGTATTTT. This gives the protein CASSEGRYTQYF.

CDR3 protein: CASSLRRRETQYF. CDR3 DNA: TGTGCCAGCAGTTTGAGAAGAAGAGAGACCCAGTACTTC. The chain links TRBV28 to TRBJ2-5; D is undetermined. Germline CDR1 is MDHEN and CDR2 is SYDVKM. This CDR3 spans 13 amino acids. The V end lost 3 bases, the J end lost 4 bases, and 9 bases lay between the germline ends.

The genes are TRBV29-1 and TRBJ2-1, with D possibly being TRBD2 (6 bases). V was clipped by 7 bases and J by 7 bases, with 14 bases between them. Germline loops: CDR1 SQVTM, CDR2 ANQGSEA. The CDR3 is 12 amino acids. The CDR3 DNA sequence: TGCAGCGGGACTGCGGGGATAAATGAGCAGTTCTTC. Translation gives CSGTAGINEQFF.

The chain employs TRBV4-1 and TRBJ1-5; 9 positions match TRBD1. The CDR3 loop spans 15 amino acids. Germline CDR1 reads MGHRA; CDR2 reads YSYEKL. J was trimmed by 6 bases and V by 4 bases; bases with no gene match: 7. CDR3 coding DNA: TGCGCCAGCAGCCTTCTGGACAGGGGCGGTCAGCCCCAGCATTTT. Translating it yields CASSLLDRGGQPQHF.

In DNA form, the CDR3 reads TGTGCCAGCAGTTTAGCGGGGGTTCCCGGAGAGCAGTTCTTC. It encodes CASSLAGVPGEQFF. The V gene is TRBV27, the J gene TRBJ2-1; 7 bases are a match to TRBD2. The CDR3 extends over 14 amino acids. Germline V lookup: CDR1 MNHEY, CDR2 SMNVEV (reference sequence). V shed 2 bases, J shed 10 bases, and the junction held 8 bases outside the gene matches.